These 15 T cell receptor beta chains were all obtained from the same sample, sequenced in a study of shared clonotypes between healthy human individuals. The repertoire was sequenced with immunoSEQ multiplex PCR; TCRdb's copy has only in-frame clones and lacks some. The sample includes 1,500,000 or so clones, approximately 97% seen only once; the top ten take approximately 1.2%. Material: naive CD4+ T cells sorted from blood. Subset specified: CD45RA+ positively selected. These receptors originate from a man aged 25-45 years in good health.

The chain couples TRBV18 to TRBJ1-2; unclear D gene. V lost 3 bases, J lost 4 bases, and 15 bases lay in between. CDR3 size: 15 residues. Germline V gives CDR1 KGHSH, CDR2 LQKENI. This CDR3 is CASSPLDGSPYGYTF. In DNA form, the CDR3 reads TGTGCCAGCTCACCTTTGGACGGAAGCCCCTATGGCTACACCTTC.

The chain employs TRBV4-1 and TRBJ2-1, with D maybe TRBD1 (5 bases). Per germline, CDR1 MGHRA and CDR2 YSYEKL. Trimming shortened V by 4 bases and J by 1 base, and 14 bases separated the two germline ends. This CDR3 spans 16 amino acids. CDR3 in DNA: TGCGCCAGCAGCCCACAGGCGGCACAGTCCTACAATGAGCAGTTCTTC. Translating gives CASSPQAAQSYNEQFF.

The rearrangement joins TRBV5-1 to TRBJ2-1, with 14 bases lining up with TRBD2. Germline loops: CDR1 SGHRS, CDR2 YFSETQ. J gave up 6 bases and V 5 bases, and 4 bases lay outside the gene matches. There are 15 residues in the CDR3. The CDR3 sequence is CASRTSGRAPNEQFF. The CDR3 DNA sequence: TGCGCCAGCAGGACTAGCGGGAGGGCCCCCAATGAGCAGTTCTTC.

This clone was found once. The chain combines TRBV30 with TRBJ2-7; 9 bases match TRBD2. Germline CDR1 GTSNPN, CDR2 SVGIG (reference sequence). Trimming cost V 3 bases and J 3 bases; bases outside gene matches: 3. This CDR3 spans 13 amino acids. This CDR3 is CAWRREGLYEQYF. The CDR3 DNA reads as TGTGCCTGGAGGCGGGAGGGCCTCTACGAGCAGTACTTC.

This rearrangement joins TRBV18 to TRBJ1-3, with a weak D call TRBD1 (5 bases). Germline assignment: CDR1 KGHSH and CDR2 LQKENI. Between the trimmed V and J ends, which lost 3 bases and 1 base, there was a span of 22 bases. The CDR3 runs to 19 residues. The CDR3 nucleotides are TGTGCCAGCTCACCGATAGGGGCCCATACGATGTTATCTGGAAACACCATATATTTT. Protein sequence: CASSPIGAHTMLSGNTIYF.

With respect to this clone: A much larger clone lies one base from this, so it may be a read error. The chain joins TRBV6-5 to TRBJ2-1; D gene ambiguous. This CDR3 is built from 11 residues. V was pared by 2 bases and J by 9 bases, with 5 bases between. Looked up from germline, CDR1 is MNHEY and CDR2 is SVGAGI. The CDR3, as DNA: TGTGCCAGCAGTTACAGGAGTGAGCAGTTCTTC. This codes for CASSYRSEQFF.

The CDR3 DNA is TGTGCCAGCAGCCGCCGGGGAGCGCCGGATGTCTACGAGCAGTACTTC. This encodes CASSRRGAPDVYEQYF. The V call is TRBV27, the J call TRBJ2-7; TRBD2 is a possible D gene (5 bases). Germline V lookup: CDR1 MNHEY, CDR2 SMNVEV (reference sequence). The CDR3 contains 16 residues. Trimming removed 6 bases from V and 3 bases from J, with 21 bases in between.

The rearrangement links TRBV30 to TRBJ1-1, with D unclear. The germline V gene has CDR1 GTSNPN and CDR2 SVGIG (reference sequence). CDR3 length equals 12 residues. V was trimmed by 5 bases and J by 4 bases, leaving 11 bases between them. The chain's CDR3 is CAWARATTEAFF. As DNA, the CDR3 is TGTGCCTGGGCTAGGGCGACCACTGAAGCTTTCTTT. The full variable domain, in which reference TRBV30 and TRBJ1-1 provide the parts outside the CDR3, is SQTIHQWPATLVQPVGSPLSLECTVEGTSNPNLYWYRQAAGRGLQLLFYSVGIGQISSEVPQNLSASRPQDRQFILSSKKLLLSDSGFYLCAWARATTEAFFGQGTRLTVV.

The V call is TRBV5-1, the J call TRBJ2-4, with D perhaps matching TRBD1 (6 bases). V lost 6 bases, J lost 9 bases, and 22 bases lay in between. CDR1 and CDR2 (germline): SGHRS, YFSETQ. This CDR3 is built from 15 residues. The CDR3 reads CASNQGGINFGIQYF. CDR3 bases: TGCGCCAGCAATCAAGGGGGTATAAATTTTGGCATTCAGTACTTC.

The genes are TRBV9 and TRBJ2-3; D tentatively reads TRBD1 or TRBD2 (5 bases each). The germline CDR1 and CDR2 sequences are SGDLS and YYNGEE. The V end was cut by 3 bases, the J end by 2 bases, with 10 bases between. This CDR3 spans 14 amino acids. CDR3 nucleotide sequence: TGTGCCAGCAGCGCGGTGGGGACCACAGATACGCAGTATTTT. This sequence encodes CASSAVGTTDTQYF.

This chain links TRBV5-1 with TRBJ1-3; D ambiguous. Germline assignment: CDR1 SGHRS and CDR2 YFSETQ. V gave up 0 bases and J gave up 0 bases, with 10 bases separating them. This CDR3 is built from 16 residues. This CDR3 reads CASSLAGLNSGNTIYF. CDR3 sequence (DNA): TGCGCCAGCAGCTTGGCTGGACTGAACTCTGGAAACACCATATATTTT.

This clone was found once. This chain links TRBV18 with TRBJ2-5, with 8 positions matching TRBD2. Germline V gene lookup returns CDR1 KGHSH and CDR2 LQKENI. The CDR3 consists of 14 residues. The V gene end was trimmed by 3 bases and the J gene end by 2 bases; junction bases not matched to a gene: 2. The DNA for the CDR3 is TGTGCCAGCTCACCGGGACTAGAGCAAGAGACCCAGTACTTC. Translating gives CASSPGLEQETQYF.

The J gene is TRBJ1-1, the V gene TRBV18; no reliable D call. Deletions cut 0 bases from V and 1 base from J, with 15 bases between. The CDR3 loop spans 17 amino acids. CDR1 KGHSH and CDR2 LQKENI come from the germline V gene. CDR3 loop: CASSPPNRRTGNTEAFF. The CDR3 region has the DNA TGTGCCAGCTCACCACCGAACCGGAGGACGGGGAACACTGAAGCTTTCTTT.

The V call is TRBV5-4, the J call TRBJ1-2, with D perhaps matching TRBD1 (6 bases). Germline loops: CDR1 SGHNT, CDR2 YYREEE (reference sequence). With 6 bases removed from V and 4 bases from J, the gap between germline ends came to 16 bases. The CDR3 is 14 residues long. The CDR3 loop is CASTLLGGFYGYTF. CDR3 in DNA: TGTGCCAGCACCCTGCTTGGGGGCTTCTATGGCTACACCTTC. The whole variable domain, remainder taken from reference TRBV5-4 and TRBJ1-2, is ETGVTQSPTHLIKTRGQQVTLRCSSQSGHNTVSWYQQALGQGPQFIFQYYREEENGRGNFPPRFSGLQFPNYSSELNVNALELDDSALYLCASTLLGGFYGYTFGSGTRLTVV.

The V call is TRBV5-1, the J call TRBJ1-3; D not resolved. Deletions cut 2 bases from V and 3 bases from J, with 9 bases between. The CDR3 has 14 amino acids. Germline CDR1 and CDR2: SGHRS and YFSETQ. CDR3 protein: CASSFTPYGNTIYF. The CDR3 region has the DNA TGCGCCAGCAGCTTTACCCCCTATGGAAACACCATATATTTT.